Presented here are 22 T cell receptor beta chains from one specimen sequenced in a study of T cells in Graves' hyperthyroidism and ophthalmopathy. Using RNA transcripts as the source, TCR beta CDR3 regions were amplified. Using the HTBI primer set, a first-round RT-PCR was run on the TCR CDR3. A single record per CDR3 protein comes from TCRdb applying MiXCR to the multiplex PCR reads. The data contain hundreds of thousands of distinct CDR3 sequences, 14% of them singletons. The specimen sequenced was blood. The receptors were sampled from a woman aged 40 to 50 with Graves' hyperthyroidism.

This clonotype showed up many times. CDR3 nucleotide sequence: TGTGCCAGCAGTCTAATCTACCGGGACAACAATGAGCAGTTCTTC. Protein sequence: CASSLIYRDNNEQFF. V gene TRBV28 combines with J gene TRBJ2-1; a weak D match, TRBD1 (6 bases). The CDR3 runs 15 residues. The V end was cut by 5 bases, the J end by 5 bases, with 16 bases between. The germline CDR1 and CDR2 sequences are MDHEN and SYDVKM. Complete variable domain (other parts from reference TRBV28 and TRBJ2-1): DVKVTQSSRYLVKRTGEKVFLECVQDMDHENMFWYRQDPGLGLRLIYFSYDVKMKEKGDIPEGYSVSREKKERFSLILESASTNQTSMYLCASSLIYRDNNEQFFGPGTRLTVL.

The rearrangement uses TRBV5-6 and TRBJ2-1; 16 bases fit TRBD2. Germline V gene sequence: CDR1 SGHDT, CDR2 YYEEEE. The V and J ends lost 2 bases and 0 bases, in that order; junction bases with no gene match: 8. This CDR3 is 20 amino acids long. The CDR3 sequence is CASSFFPGTSGRGSYNEQFF. The DNA for the CDR3 is TGTGCCAGCAGCTTTTTCCCCGGGACTAGCGGGAGGGGCTCCTACAATGAGCAGTTCTTC.

The chain joins TRBV20-1 to TRBJ2-5, with 7 positions matching TRBD2. CDR1 is DFQATT, CDR2 SNEGSKA, per germline (reference sequence). The trim removed 2 bases at V and 5 bases at J, leaving 11 bases unmatched. The CDR3 loop spans 15 amino acids. CDR3 nucleotides: TGCAGTGCTAGAAGCTTGGCGGGAGCTGCGGAGACCCAGTACTTC. Amino acid sequence: CSARSLAGAAETQYF.

The sample holds a few counts of this clonotype. This chain connects TRBV5-1 to TRBJ2-3; TRBD2 might be the D (5 bases). The length of the CDR3 is 15 residues. Germline assignment: CDR1 SGHRS and CDR2 YFSETQ. V was clipped by 2 bases and J by 2 bases, with 12 bases between them. The CDR3 nucleotides are TGCGCCAGCAGCTTACTAGGAGGACCCACAGATACGCAGTATTTT. This codes for CASSLLGGPTDTQYF.

This clonotype was seen only a few times. This sequence joins TRBV6-1 and TRBJ2-2; 7 bases match TRBD2. This CDR3 spans 14 amino acids. The V and J ends lost 6 bases and 7 bases, in that order; junction bases with no gene match: 8. Germline CDR1 MNHNS, CDR2 SASEGT. The CDR3 sequence: CASRGEGLIGELFF. The CDR3 DNA is TGTGCCAGCAGGGGGGAGGGCCTAATCGGGGAGCTGTTTTTT.

At least ten counts were recorded for this clonotype. The V gene is TRBV12-3 or TRBV12-4, the J gene TRBJ2-1, with 10 bases fitting TRBD2. Trimming cost V 6 bases and J 8 bases; bases outside gene matches: 10. This CDR3 has 15 residues. CDR3 protein: CASSSASGSLDEQFF. The DNA for the CDR3 is TGTGCCAGCAGCTCGGCTAGCGGGAGTTTGGATGAGCAGTTCTTC.

In its sample, this clonotype was seen many times. This chain uses TRBV6-1 with TRBJ2-7; D is ambiguous. This CDR3 comprises 13 residues. Germline-derived CDR1 and CDR2 are MNHNS and SASEGT. The germline V and J ends were trimmed by 2 bases and 6 bases, with 11 bases remaining between them. CDR3 sequence: CASSEFGPREQYF. CDR3 nucleotide sequence: TGTGCCAGCAGTGAATTCGGGCCGCGCGAGCAGTACTTC.

This clonotype was found many times. The chain combines TRBV20-1 with TRBJ2-7; 8 bases align to TRBD2. The CDR3 covers 14 residues. Unmatched junction bases numbered 6, after V lost 0 bases and J lost 5 bases. From germline, CDR1 is DFQATT and CDR2 SNEGSKA (reference sequence). The CDR3 sequence is CSARDPSGSNEQYF. The CDR3 coding sequence is TGCAGTGCTAGAGATCCCAGCGGGAGTAACGAGCAGTACTTC.

About this clonotype itself: The junction does not match germline at one end; this may be a read error. This chain joins TRBV5-1 and TRBJ1-5, with D possibly matching TRBD1 (6 bases). Germline V gene sequence: CDR1 SGHRS, CDR2 YFSETQ. This CDR3 region has 16 residues. CDR3 DNA sequence: TGTGCCAGCAGCTTCTCCTCCGGGGGGGGGCATCAGCCCCAGCATTTT. Protein sequence: CASSFSSGGGHQPQHF.

This clonotype came up a few times. Because the CDR3 is missing its conserved closing phenylalanine or tryptophan, this is likely a read error. The rearrangement links TRBV7-8 to TRBJ2-7, with 11 bases that match TRBD2. The CDR3 consists of 16 residues. Looked up from germline, CDR1 is SGHVS and CDR2 is FQNEAQ. The V gene end was trimmed by 4 bases and the J gene end by 4 bases; junction bases not matched to a gene: 9. CDR3 sequence (DNA): TGTGCCAGCAGCTCCCTACTAGCGGGAGAGTTGTACGAGCAGTACCTC. Residues: CASSSLLAGELYEQYL.

There are a few counts of this clonotype. V usage is TRBV7-2 and J usage is TRBJ1-1, with D unclear. The length of the CDR3 is 14 residues. Trimming took 4 bases from V and 0 from J, leaving 9 bases between them. Germline assignment: CDR1 SGHTA and CDR2 FQGNSA. The CDR3 loop is CASSSDVLNTEAFF. In DNA, the CDR3 is TGTGCCAGCAGCTCGGACGTCTTGAACACTGAAGCTTTCTTT.

A few counts support this clonotype. This chain connects TRBV27 to TRBJ2-7; the D is unclear. Germline V gives CDR1 MNHEY, CDR2 SMNVEV (reference sequence). This CDR3 region has 16 residues. V lost 6 bases and J 2 bases, leaving 20 bases between the germline ends. CDR3 DNA sequence: TGTGCCAGCAGAGTTTTTTTCCGTGGGTCTCCCTACGAGCAGTACTTC. It specifies CASRVFFRGSPYEQYF.

V gene TRBV19 combines with J gene TRBJ2-7; weak D call: TRBD1 (6 bases). The V gene lost 5 bases and the J gene lost 2 bases, with 10 bases spanning the gap. Germline lookup yields CDR1 LNHDA and CDR2 SQIVND (reference sequence). The CDR3 is 13 amino acids. The chain's CDR3 is CASSVGHTYEQYF. DNA for the CDR3: TGTGCCAGTAGTGTGGGACATACCTACGAGCAGTACTTC.

The J gene is TRBJ2-1, the V gene TRBV15; tentative D call: TRBD1 (6 bases). The CDR3 covers 14 residues. Deletions cut 3 bases from V and 13 bases from J, with 19 bases between. CDR1 and CDR2 from the germline V gene are LNHNV and YYDKDF (reference sequence). CDR3 residues: CATSRSGELPPQFF. For the CDR3, the DNA is TGTGCCACCAGCAGGTCAGGGGAACTCCCCCCCCAGTTCTTC.

The table lists this clonotype with many counts. The V and J genes are TRBV5-1 and TRBJ2-7; perhaps TRBD2 as D (6 bases). Germline lookup yields CDR1 SGHRS and CDR2 YFSETQ. The CDR3 is 13 residues long. Trimming removed 0 bases at V and 6 bases at J, with 10 bases between. This CDR3 reads CASSLGLEGEQYF. The CDR3 bases are TGCGCCAGCAGCTTGGGACTAGAGGGCGAGCAGTACTTC.

This clonotype was observed at least ten times. The chain joins TRBV20-1 to TRBJ1-1; unclear D gene. Germline CDR1 DFQATT, CDR2 SNEGSKA (reference sequence). V was cut by 6 bases and J by 10 bases, with 18 bases left in between. This CDR3 comprises 12 residues. The CDR3 region is CSARSSVVGAFF. Here the CDR3 DNA reads TGCAGTGCAAGATCATCTGTGGTAGGAGCTTTCTTT.

As concerns this clonotype: It may be a read error: a sequence one base away is much more abundant. V usage is TRBV12-3 or TRBV12-4 and J usage is TRBJ2-5; D is unresolved. V was clipped by 6 bases and J by 4 bases, with 18 bases between them. There are 15 residues in the CDR3. The CDR3 coding sequence is TGTGCCAGCAGCGAACAGACCTCAGAGTCAGAGACCCAGTACTTC. This sequence encodes CASSEQTSESETQYF.

The V and J genes are TRBV24-1 and TRBJ2-1, with 9 bases fitting TRBD1. The V segment lost 3 bases and the J segment 2 bases; nucleotides outside the gene matches: 4. The CDR3 is 16 amino acids. CDR1 is KGHDR, CDR2 SFDVKD, per germline. CDR3 bases: TGTGCCACCAGTGATCCCGGGACAGGGACCTACAATGAGCAGTTCTTC. It yields the protein CATSDPGTGTYNEQFF.

The table lists this clonotype with many counts. This chain connects TRBV11-2 to TRBJ2-1; D remains ambiguous. CDR3 length: 15 residues. V dropped 0 bases and J dropped 1 base, with 7 bases sitting between them. CDR1 and CDR2 (germline): SGHAT, FQNNGV. The CDR3: CASSLEGYSYNEQFF. Here the CDR3 DNA reads TGTGCCAGCAGCTTAGAAGGGTATTCCTACAATGAGCAGTTCTTC.

The CDR3 spells CSARNWAGRPGELFF. As DNA, the CDR3 is TGCAGTGCTAGAAATTGGGCAGGGCGGCCCGGGGAGCTGTTTTTT. This chain connects TRBV20-1 to TRBJ2-2, with D tentatively TRBD1 (5 bases). Germline V gene sequence: CDR1 DFQATT, CDR2 SNEGSKA (reference sequence). With 2 bases removed from V and 6 bases from J, the gap between germline ends came to 16 bases. The CDR3 spans 15 residues.

This clonotype has ten or more counts. The chain recombines TRBV11-1 with TRBJ2-1, with 7 bases identical to TRBD1. CDR3 length: 14 residues. The ends lost 9 bases at V and 7 bases at J; junction bases unmatched: 12. The V gene's germline CDR1 is SGHAT and CDR2 FQDESV (reference sequence). The CDR3 loop reads CASRRQGVGNEQFF. DNA of the CDR3: TGTGCCAGTAGAAGGCAGGGGGTCGGGAATGAGCAGTTCTTC.

Many counts were recorded for this clonotype. The J gene is TRBJ2-7, the V gene TRBV28; TRBD1 aligns across 11 bases. CDR1 is MDHEN and CDR2 is SYDVKM in the germline V gene. J gave up 2 bases and V 2 bases, and 8 bases lay outside the gene matches. The CDR3 is 17 residues long. This CDR3 reads CASSLLTRGQGAYEQYF. The CDR3 DNA follows: TGTGCCAGCAGTTTACTTACAAGGGGACAGGGGGCCTACGAGCAGTACTTC.